The 25 T cell receptor beta chains listed next were all sequenced from one sample in a study of graft-versus-host responses after intestinal transplantation. Sequencing was performed with immunoSEQ multiplex PCR; in TCRdb, only in-frame clones are kept and a portion is missing. This table holds roughly 90,000 clones, 80% to 95% found once. These receptors' targets are unknown. This specimen was unstimulated CD4+ T cells sorted from spleen or lymph node cells, taken before transplant. These TCRs come from a human donor who was the organ donor for an intestinal transplant.

The chain links TRBV5-4 to TRBJ1-1; tentative D call: TRBD1 (6 bases). The germline CDR1 and CDR2 sequences are SGHNT and YYREEE (reference sequence). The CDR3 contains 15 residues. Trimming pared 7 bases from V and 4 bases from J, leaving 20 bases between. CDR3 amino acids: CASRTWTVAGTEAFF. CDR3 bases: TGTGCCAGCCGTACCTGGACAGTCGCCGGCACTGAAGCTTTCTTT.

The chain combines TRBV30 with TRBJ2-7; no clear D. The CDR3 is made up of 11 amino acids. Germline CDR1 is GTSNPN and CDR2 is SVGIG (reference sequence). V was trimmed by 1 base and J by 5 bases, leaving 6 bases between them. The CDR3 sequence: CAWSAADEQYF. CDR3 bases: TGTGCCTGGAGTGCCGCGGACGAGCAGTACTTC.

The V call is TRBV10-1, the J call TRBJ2-3; 9 positions agree with TRBD1. The germline V gene encodes CDR1 WNHNN and CDR2 SYGVQD (reference sequence). The V gene end was trimmed by 3 bases and the J gene end by 3 bases; junction bases not matched to a gene: 4. This CDR3 has 15 residues. DNA of the CDR3: TGCGCCAGCAGTGAAACAGGGGGCTTAACAGATACGCAGTATTTT. It yields the protein CASSETGGLTDTQYF.

V usage is TRBV11-3 and J usage is TRBJ2-7; D gene uncertain. Trimming left V 11 bases short and J 5 bases short, with 22 bases between. Germline V CDR1 and CDR2: SGHNT, YENEEA. This CDR3 spans 14 amino acids. The CDR3 here is CARTSFCAADEQYF. The CDR3 DNA follows: TGTGCCCGAACGTCCTTCTGTGCCGCAGACGAGCAGTACTTC.

The genes are TRBV7-3 and TRBJ2-1; tentatively, D is TRBD1 (5 bases). The germline gives CDR1 SGHTA, CDR2 FQGTGA. The CDR3 is 13 residues long. Trimming took off 5 bases at V and 9 bases at J, with 14 bases between the two ends. CDR3 DNA sequence: TGTGCCAGCAGCATACCAGGGTACTCTGAGCAGTTCTTC. It yields the protein CASSIPGYSEQFF. The variable domain in full, completed from reference TRBV7-3 and TRBJ2-1, reads GAGVSQTPSNKVTEKGKYVELRCDPISGHTALYWYRQSLGQGPEFLIYFQGTGAADDSGLPNDRFFAVRPEGSVSTLKIQRTERGDSAVYLCASSIPGYSEQFFGPGTRLTVL.

The V and J genes are TRBV27 and TRBJ2-1; tentatively, D is TRBD2 (5 bases). Trimming took 2 bases from V and 0 from J, leaving 11 bases between them. The CDR3 is 16 amino acids. From germline, CDR1 is MNHEY and CDR2 SMNVEV (reference sequence). The CDR3 nucleotides read TGTGCCAGCAGTTTAAATGCCGGGATCTCCTACAATGAGCAGTTCTTC. It is translated as CASSLNAGISYNEQFF.

This chain uses TRBV6-5 with TRBJ1-5; D might be TRBD1 (5 bases). This CDR3 is built from 15 residues. Germline-derived CDR1 and CDR2 are MNHEY and SVGAGI. With 4 bases removed from V and 2 bases from J, the gap between germline ends came to 12 bases. The CDR3 loop is CASSSRGFGNQPQHF. CDR3 nucleotides: TGTGCCAGCAGTTCTCGGGGGTTTGGCAATCAGCCCCAGCATTTT.

This sequence joins TRBV7-6 and TRBJ2-7; tentatively, D is TRBD2 (6 bases). Germline V gene data show CDR1 as SGHVS and CDR2 as FNYEAQ. The V gene lost 2 bases and the J gene lost 2 bases, with 13 bases spanning the gap. The CDR3 has 15 residues. The CDR3, as DNA: TGTGCCAGCAGCTTATCCGGGACTTCTACCTACGAGCAGTACTTC. It encodes CASSLSGTSTYEQYF.

The chain is built from TRBV28 and TRBJ1-1, with D possibly matching TRBD1 (5 bases). V lost 6 bases and J lost 4, with 15 bases in between. The length of the CDR3 is 14 residues. The germline gives CDR1 MDHEN, CDR2 SYDVKM. In nucleotides, the CDR3 is TGTGCCAGCAGGAGTGGACAAGGCTCCACTGAAGCTTTCTTT. It is translated as CASRSGQGSTEAFF. The full variable domain, rest sourced from reference TRBV28 and TRBJ1-1, is DVKVTQSSRYLVKRTGEKVFLECVQDMDHENMFWYRQDPGLGLRLIYFSYDVKMKEKGDIPEGYSVSREKKERFSLILESASTNQTSMYLCASRSGQGSTEAFFGQGTRLTVV.

The chain recombines TRBV7-3 with TRBJ2-1, with 14 positions matching TRBD2. V was pared by 2 bases and J by 4 bases, with 1 base of the junction left unmatched. The CDR3 spans 16 residues. CDR1 and CDR2 (germline): SGHTA, FQGTGA. This CDR3 is CASSLGTSGRYNEQFF. The CDR3 region has the DNA TGTGCCAGCAGCTTAGGGACTAGCGGGAGATACAATGAGCAGTTCTTC.

This clone was picked up one time. This chain joins TRBV9 and TRBJ2-7, with 9 bases aligning to TRBD1. The CDR3 totals 19 residues. V gave up 4 bases and J gave up 0 bases; unmatched junction bases: 17. CDR1 is SGDLS, CDR2 YYNGEE, per germline. The CDR3 region is CASSKRMGQGKRGSYEQYF. The CDR3 coding sequence is TGTGCCAGCAGCAAAAGGATGGGACAGGGAAAAAGAGGCTCCTACGAGCAGTACTTC.

This clone was seen only once. The chain is built from TRBV4-2 and TRBJ2-1; 10 positions agree with TRBD2. The V and J ends lost 4 bases and 6 bases, in that order; junction bases with no gene match: 3. The CDR3 length is 14 residues. Germline lookup yields CDR1 LGHNA and CDR2 YNFKEQ. The CDR3 DNA is TGTGCCAGCAGCCCTATAGCGGGGGGCAATGAGCAGTTCTTC. This codes for CASSPIAGGNEQFF.

The V call is TRBV27, the J call TRBJ2-7; 10 bases match TRBD1. V gave up 1 base and J gave up 0 bases; unmatched junction bases: 3. The CDR3 is 16 amino acids. Germline V gene lookup returns CDR1 MNHEY and CDR2 SMNVEV (reference sequence). The DNA for the CDR3 is TGTGCCAGCAGTTTATTCAGGACAGGGGGCTCCTACGAGCAGTACTTC. Its protein product is CASSLFRTGGSYEQYF.

In nucleotides, the CDR3 is TGTGCCAGCAGCAGAAGGTTCCGGGACAGGGGAGGAGAGACCCAGTACTTC. Its translation: CASSRRFRDRGGETQYF. The rearrangement links TRBV7-6 to TRBJ2-5; 10 positions match TRBD1. The CDR3 loop spans 17 amino acids. V shed 5 bases, J shed 4 bases, and the junction held 13 bases outside the gene matches. From germline, CDR1 is SGHVS and CDR2 FNYEAQ.

The chain carries TRBV11-2 and TRBJ1-2; D is unclear. V lost 2 bases to trimming and J lost 2 bases, with 6 bases between them. The CDR3 extends over 13 amino acids. CDR1 and CDR2 (germline): SGHAT, FQNNGV. CDR3 in amino acids: CASSLPFNYGYTF. For the CDR3, the DNA is TGTGCCAGCAGCTTACCGTTCAACTATGGCTACACCTTC.

The chain has TRBV6-5 and TRBJ1-1, with 8 bases matching TRBD1. The V segment lost 2 bases and the J segment 3 bases; nucleotides outside the gene matches: 5. The germline gives CDR1 MNHEY, CDR2 SVGAGI. The CDR3 length is 15 residues. The DNA of the CDR3 is TGTGCCAGCAGTTACAGCGGGACAGGATACACTGAAGCTTTCTTT. Its protein is CASSYSGTGYTEAFF.

The J gene is TRBJ2-5, the V gene TRBV4-2; D not resolved. The germline CDR1 and CDR2 sequences are LGHNA and YNFKEQ. V was clipped by 0 bases and J by 5 bases, with 16 bases between them. The CDR3 sequence is 16 residues long. The CDR3 DNA is TGTGCCAGCAGCCAAGATGGTTTCCGGCCGGGTGAGACCCAGTACTTC. Translating it yields CASSQDGFRPGETQYF.

This rearrangement joins TRBV5-4 to TRBJ2-1; D is possibly TRBD1 (6 bases). Trimming removed 0 bases from V and 9 bases from J, with 13 bases in between. Germline V lookup: CDR1 SGHNT, CDR2 YYREEE (reference sequence). This CDR3 is built from 14 residues. The CDR3 region is CASSLGQGIGEQFF. CDR3 DNA: TGTGCCAGCAGCTTGGGGCAGGGGATAGGTGAGCAGTTCTTC.

The V call is TRBV6-6, the J call TRBJ2-1; D possibly corresponds to TRBD1 (6 bases). Germline values: CDR1 MNHNY, CDR2 SVGAGI (reference sequence). The CDR3 length is 16 residues. V lost 5 bases, J lost 0 bases, and 14 bases lay in between. CDR3 sequence: CASSHTGTGSYNEQFF. CDR3 coding DNA: TGTGCCAGCAGTCATACAGGGACGGGCTCCTACAATGAGCAGTTCTTC.

The CDR3: CAIRATGNINNEQFF. The CDR3 DNA sequence: TGTGCCATCAGAGCTACAGGTAATATCAACAATGAGCAGTTCTTC. The rearrangement joins TRBV10-3 to TRBJ2-1; possible D gene TRBD1, 5 bases. This CDR3 comprises 15 residues. Trimming shortened V by 6 bases and J by 5 bases, and 17 bases separated the two germline ends. Germline V lookup: CDR1 ENHRY, CDR2 SYGVKD.

This sequence joins TRBV11-2 and TRBJ2-5, with a possible D match to TRBD2 (5 bases). CDR3 length: 14 residues. Deletions cut 3 bases from V and 5 bases from J, with 13 bases between. Germline V lookup: CDR1 SGHAT, CDR2 FQNNGV. Here the CDR3 DNA reads TGTGCCAGCAGCTTCGGACTGGCCCGGGAGACCCAGTACTTC. Protein product: CASSFGLARETQYF.

There are a few counts of this clone. The chain recombines TRBV6-5 with TRBJ1-1; D is perhaps TRBD1 (6 bases). The CDR3 contains 14 residues. The V end lost 6 bases, the J end lost 5 bases, and 16 bases lay between the germline ends. The V gene's germline CDR1 is MNHEY and CDR2 SVGAGI. The CDR3 coding sequence is TGTGCCAGCAGACCTCCGGGACATCCAACTGAAGCTTTCTTT. Residues: CASRPPGHPTEAFF.

V gene TRBV27 combines with J gene TRBJ2-2, with 8 bases fitting TRBD2. The germline CDR1 and CDR2 sequences are MNHEY and SMNVEV (reference sequence). J gave up 1 base and V 2 bases, and 0 bases lay outside the gene matches. The CDR3 spans 15 residues. The CDR3 nucleotides are TGTGCCAGCAGTTTACTAGCGGGGAACACCGGGGAGCTGTTTTTT. Translated, it gives CASSLLAGNTGELFF.

The V and J genes are TRBV6-5 and TRBJ2-3; no reliable D call. Germline V CDR1 and CDR2: MNHEY, SVGAGI. CDR3 length: 13 residues. Trimming shortened V by 6 bases and J by 7 bases, and 14 bases separated the two germline ends. CDR3 DNA: TGTGCCAGCAGCCTATCCCGAGGCAATACGCAGTATTTT. This encodes CASSLSRGNTQYF.

The chain combines TRBV6-9 with TRBJ2-6, with TRBD1 matching over 7 bases. The CDR3 contains 14 residues. Germline V CDR1 and CDR2: MNHGY, SVAAGI. The V segment lost 10 bases and the J segment 0 bases; nucleotides outside the gene matches: 3. The CDR3 spells CATRDSSGANVLTF. Here the CDR3 DNA reads TGTGCCACCCGGGACAGCTCTGGGGCCAACGTCCTGACTTTC.